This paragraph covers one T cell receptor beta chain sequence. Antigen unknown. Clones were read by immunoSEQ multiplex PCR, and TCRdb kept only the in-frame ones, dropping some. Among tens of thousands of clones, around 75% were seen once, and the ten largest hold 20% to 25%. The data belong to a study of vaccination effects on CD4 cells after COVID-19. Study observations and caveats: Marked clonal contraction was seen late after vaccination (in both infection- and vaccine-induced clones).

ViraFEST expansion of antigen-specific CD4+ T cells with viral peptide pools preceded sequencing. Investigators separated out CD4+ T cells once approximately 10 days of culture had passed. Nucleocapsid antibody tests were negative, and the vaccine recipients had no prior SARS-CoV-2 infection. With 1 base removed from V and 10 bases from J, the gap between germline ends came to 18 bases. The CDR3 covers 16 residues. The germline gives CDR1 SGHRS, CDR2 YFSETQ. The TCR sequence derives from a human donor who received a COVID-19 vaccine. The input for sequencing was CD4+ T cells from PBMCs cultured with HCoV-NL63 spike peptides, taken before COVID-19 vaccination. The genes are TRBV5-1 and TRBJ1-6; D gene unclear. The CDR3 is CASSLLTTEIGSPLHF. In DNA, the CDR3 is TGCGCCAGCAGCTTGTTGACAACCGAGATAGGGTCACCCCTCCACTTT.